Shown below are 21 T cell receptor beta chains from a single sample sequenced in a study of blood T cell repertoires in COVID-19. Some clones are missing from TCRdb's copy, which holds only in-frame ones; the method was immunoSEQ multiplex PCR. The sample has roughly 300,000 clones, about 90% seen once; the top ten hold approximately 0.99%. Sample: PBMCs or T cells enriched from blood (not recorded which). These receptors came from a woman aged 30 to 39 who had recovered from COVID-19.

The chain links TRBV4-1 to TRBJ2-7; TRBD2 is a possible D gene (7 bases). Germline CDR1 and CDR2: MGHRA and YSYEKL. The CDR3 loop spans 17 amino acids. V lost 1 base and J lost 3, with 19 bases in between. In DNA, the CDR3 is TGCGCCAGCAGCCAAGGTGGGAGGGGGGGTATACTCTACGAGCAGTACTTC. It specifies CASSQGGRGGILYEQYF.

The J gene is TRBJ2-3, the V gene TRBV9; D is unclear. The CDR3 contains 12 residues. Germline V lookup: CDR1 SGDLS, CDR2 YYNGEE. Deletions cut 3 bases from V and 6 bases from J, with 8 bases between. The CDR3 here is CASSESRDTQYF. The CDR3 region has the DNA TGTGCCAGCAGCGAGTCCAGGGATACGCAGTATTTT.

The CDR3 sequence is CAWTQTGGGLGYTF. The DNA for the CDR3 is TGTGCCTGGACCCAGACAGGGGGCGGTCTTGGCTACACCTTC. V gene TRBV30 combines with J gene TRBJ1-2; 10 nucleotides align to TRBD1. V was pared by 4 bases and J by 7 bases, with 9 bases of the junction left unmatched. Germline loops: CDR1 GTSNPN, CDR2 SVGIG (reference sequence). This CDR3 is 14 amino acids long.

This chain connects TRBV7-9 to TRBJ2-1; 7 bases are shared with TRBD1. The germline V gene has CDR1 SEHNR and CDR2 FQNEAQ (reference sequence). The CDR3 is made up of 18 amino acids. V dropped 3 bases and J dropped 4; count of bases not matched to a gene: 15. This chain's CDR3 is CASSFPTDSWDSYNEQFF. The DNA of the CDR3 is TGTGCCAGCAGCTTCCCGACAGATAGCTGGGACAGTTACAATGAGCAGTTCTTC.

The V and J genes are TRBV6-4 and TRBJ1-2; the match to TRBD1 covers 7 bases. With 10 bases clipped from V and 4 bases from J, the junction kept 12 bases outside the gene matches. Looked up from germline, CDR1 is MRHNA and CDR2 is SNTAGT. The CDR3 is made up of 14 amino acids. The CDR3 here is CATSVTRTGYGYTF. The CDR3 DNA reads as TGTGCCACCTCAGTGACCCGGACAGGCTATGGCTACACCTTC.

CDR3 sequence: CAISAHLDTMGNEQFF. The CDR3 coding sequence is TGTGCCATCAGTGCGCACTTGGACACCATGGGGAATGAGCAGTTCTTC. The V and J genes are TRBV10-3 and TRBJ2-1; D may be TRBD1 (5 bases). CDR3 size: 16 residues. CDR1 is ENHRY, CDR2 SYGVKD, per germline. The V gene lost 4 bases and the J gene lost 7 bases, with 20 bases spanning the gap.

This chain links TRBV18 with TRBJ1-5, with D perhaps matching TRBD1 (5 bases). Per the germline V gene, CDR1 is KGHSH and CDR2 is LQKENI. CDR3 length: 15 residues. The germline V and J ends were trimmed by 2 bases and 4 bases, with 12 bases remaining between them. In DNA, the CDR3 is TGTGCCAGCTCACCAAGCATCAGGGAAAATCAGCCCCAGCATTTT. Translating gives CASSPSIRENQPQHF.

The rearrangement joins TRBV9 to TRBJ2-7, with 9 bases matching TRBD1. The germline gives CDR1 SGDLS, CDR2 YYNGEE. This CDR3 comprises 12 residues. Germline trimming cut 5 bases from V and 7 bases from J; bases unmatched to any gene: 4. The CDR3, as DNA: TGTGCCAGCAGTTTCGACAGGGGGGAGCAGTACTTC. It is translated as CASSFDRGEQYF.

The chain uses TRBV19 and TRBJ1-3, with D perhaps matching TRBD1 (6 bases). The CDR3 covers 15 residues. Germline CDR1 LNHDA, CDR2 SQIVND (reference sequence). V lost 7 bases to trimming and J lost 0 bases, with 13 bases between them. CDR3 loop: CASTQTGDSGNTIYF. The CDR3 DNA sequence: TGTGCCAGTACTCAGACAGGTGACTCTGGAAACACCATATATTTT.

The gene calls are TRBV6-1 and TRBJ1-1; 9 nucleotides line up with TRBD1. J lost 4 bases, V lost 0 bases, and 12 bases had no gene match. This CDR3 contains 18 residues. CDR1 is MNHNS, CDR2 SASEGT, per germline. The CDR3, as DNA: TGTGCCAGCAGTGAAGCCGGGACAGGGTATCGCGAGTCCACTGAAGCTTTCTTT. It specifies CASSEAGTGYRESTEAFF.

In nucleotides, the CDR3 is TGTGCCAGCAGCTCGAATTCGAAGGGGGCGGGAGAGCAGTACTTC. It specifies CASSSNSKGAGEQYF. The chain joins TRBV5-4 to TRBJ2-7; TRBD1 might be the D (7 bases). V lost 3 bases, J lost 7 bases, and 20 bases lay in between. Germline-derived CDR1 and CDR2 are SGHNT and YYREEE (reference sequence). This CDR3 is 15 amino acids long. Using reference TRBV5-4 and TRBJ2-7 for the parts outside the CDR3, the full variable domain is ETGVTQSPTHLIKTRGQQVTLRCSSQSGHNTVSWYQQALGQGPQFIFQYYREEENGRGNFPPRFSGLQFPNYSSELNVNALELDDSALYLCASSSNSKGAGEQYFGPGTRLTVT.

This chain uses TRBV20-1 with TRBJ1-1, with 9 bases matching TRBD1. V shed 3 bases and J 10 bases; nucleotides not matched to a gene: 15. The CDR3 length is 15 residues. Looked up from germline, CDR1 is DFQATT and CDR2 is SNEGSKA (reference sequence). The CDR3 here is CSASPRTGGKRGAFF. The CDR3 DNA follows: TGCAGTGCTAGTCCCAGAACAGGGGGCAAGAGGGGAGCTTTCTTT.

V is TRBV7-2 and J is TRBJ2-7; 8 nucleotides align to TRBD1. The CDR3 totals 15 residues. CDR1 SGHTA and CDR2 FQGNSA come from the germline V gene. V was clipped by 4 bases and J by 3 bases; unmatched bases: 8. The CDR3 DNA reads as TGTGCCAGCAGCTGGACAGGGACGGCCCTCTACGAGCAGTACTTC. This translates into CASSWTGTALYEQYF.

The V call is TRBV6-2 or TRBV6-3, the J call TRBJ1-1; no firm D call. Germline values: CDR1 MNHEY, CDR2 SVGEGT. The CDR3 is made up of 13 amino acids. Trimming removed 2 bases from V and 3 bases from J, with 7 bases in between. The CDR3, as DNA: TGTGCCAGCAGTTACAGGAGGTACACTGAAGCTTTCTTT. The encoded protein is CASSYRRYTEAFF.

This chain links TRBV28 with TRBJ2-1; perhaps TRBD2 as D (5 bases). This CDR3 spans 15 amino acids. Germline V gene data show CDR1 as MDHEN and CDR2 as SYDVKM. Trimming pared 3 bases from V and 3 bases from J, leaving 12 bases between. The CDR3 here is CASSFPPGLYNEQFF. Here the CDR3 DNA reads TGTGCCAGCAGTTTCCCGCCAGGACTCTACAATGAGCAGTTCTTC.

CDR3 coding DNA: TGTGCCAGCAGTCCACGTTTGGGGGGGAATTCACCCCTCCACTTT. Translated: CASSPRLGGNSPLHF. The chain joins TRBV6-5 to TRBJ1-6, with D maybe TRBD1 (5 bases). In germline, CDR1 is MNHEY, CDR2 SVGAGI. The CDR3 contains 15 residues. The ends were cut back, 5 bases at V and 7 bases at J, with 15 bases in the middle.

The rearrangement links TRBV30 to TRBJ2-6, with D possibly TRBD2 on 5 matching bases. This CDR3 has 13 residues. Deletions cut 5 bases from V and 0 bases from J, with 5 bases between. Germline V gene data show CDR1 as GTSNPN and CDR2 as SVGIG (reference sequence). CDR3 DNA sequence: TGTGCCTGGGGGAGCTCTGGGGCCAACGTCCTGACTTTC. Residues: CAWGSSGANVLTF.

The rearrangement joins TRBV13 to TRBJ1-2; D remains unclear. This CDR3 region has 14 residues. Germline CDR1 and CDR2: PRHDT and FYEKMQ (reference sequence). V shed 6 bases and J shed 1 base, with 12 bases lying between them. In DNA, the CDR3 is TGTGCCAGCAGTTCGGCTCGGGGTAACTATGGCTACACCTTC. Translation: CASSSARGNYGYTF.

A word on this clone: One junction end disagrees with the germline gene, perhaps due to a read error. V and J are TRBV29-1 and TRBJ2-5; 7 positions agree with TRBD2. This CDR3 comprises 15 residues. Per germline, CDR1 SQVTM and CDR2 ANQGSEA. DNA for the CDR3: TGCAGCGTTGAGGATCGCGGGGGACTCCAAGACACCCAGTACTTC. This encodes CSVEDRGGLQDTQYF.

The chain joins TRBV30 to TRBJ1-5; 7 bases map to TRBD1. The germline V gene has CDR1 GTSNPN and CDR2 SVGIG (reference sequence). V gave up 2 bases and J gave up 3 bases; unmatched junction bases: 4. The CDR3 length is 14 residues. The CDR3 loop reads CAWSQGQLNQPQHF. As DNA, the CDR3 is TGTGCCTGGAGTCAGGGACAGCTCAATCAGCCCCAGCATTTT.

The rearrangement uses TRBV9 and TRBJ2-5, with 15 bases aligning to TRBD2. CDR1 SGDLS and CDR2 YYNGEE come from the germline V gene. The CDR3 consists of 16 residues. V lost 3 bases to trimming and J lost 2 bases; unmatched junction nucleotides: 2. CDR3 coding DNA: TGTGCCAGCAGCGAGGGGACTAGCGGGGGGCAAGAGACCCAGTACTTC. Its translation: CASSEGTSGGQETQYF.